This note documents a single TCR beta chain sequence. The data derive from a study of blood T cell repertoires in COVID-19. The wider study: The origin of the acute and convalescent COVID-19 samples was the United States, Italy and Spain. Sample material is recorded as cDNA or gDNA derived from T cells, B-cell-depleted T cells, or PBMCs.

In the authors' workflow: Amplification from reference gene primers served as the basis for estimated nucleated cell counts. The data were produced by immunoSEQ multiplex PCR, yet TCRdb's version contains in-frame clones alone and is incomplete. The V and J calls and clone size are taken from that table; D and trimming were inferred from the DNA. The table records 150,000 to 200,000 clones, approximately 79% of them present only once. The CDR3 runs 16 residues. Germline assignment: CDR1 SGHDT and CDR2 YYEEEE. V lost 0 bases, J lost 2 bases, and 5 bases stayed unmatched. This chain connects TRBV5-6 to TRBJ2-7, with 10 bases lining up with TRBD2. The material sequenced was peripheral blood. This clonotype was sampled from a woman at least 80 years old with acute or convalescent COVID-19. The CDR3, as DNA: TGTGCCAGCAGCTTGGGTAGCGGGGGGATTCCCTACGAGCAGTACTTC. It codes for CASSLGSGGIPYEQYF.